Listed here is a single T cell receptor (beta chain). The authors sequenced TCR beta from blood CD8+ and CD4+ T cells. The multiple sclerosis controls consisted of treatment-naive patients with relapsing-remitting disease, either stable or active. Both CD4+ and CD8+ T cells were negatively isolated, and TEMRA cells underwent FACS enrichment. This sample was taken from a study of CD8 T cells in Susac syndrome. Germline-derived CDR1 and CDR2 are SGHTA and FQGNSA. The CDR3 totals 14 residues. Trimming pared 1 base from V and 6 bases from J, leaving 11 bases between. Random hexamers were used to reverse transcribe about 0.45 to 1 ug of RNA. TCRdb re-called the immunoSEQ multiplex PCR reads with MiXCR, one entry per CDR3 protein. The sample lists about 160,000 distinct CDR3 sequences; less than 95% were seen once.

This rearrangement joins TRBV7-2 to TRBJ2-3; weak D call: TRBD2 (6 bases). This TCR was sampled from a human donor with multiple sclerosis. The sequencing input was CD4+ T cells from PBMCs. The CDR3 nucleotides are TGTGCCAGCAGCTTAGGGGGACTCCCGGATACGCAGTATTTT. Translation: CASSLGGLPDTQYF.